A single sample gave rise to the 28 T cell receptor beta chains below, sequenced in a study of cytomegalovirus exposure and HLA in healthy donors. Use of 60 Vbeta and 13 Jbeta primers characterized the PCR. This table comes from immunoSEQ multiplex PCR, and its TCRdb copy is limited to in-frame clones, with some not included. The sample includes under 200,000 clones, under 85% of them seen just once. Material for sequencing was PBMCs. These receptors all come from a female donor in good health and CMV-seronegative.

This chain connects TRBV4-3 to TRBJ1-1; possible D gene TRBD1, 6 bases. Germline CDR1 is LGHNA and CDR2 is YSLEER. This CDR3 region has 16 residues. Trimming shortened V by 4 bases and J by 3 bases, and 18 bases separated the two germline ends. The CDR3: CASSPHLQTGDTEAFF. The DNA of the CDR3 is TGCGCCAGCAGCCCCCACTTGCAGACAGGAGACACTGAAGCTTTCTTT.

This clone was counted a few times. This sample also contains other DNA sequences that code for the same CDR3. J is TRBJ1-6 and V is TRBV30; D is unclear. V was cut by 0 bases and J by 8 bases, with 14 bases left in between. The CDR3 runs 15 residues. The germline V gene encodes CDR1 GTSNPN and CDR2 SVGIG (reference sequence). The CDR3 coding sequence is TGTGCCTGGAGTGTCGCGCCCACTAAATATTCACCCCTCCACTTT. As protein: CAWSVAPTKYSPLHF.

J is TRBJ2-6 and V is TRBV5-6; 7 nucleotides line up with TRBD1. V dropped 4 bases and J dropped 4; count of bases not matched to a gene: 8. Germline CDR1 is SGHDT and CDR2 is YYEEEE. The CDR3 loop spans 16 amino acids. The DNA for the CDR3 is TGTGCCAGCAGCGCGTTGACAGGGAACGGGGCCAACGTCCTGACTTTC. Translation: CASSALTGNGANVLTF.

In regard to this clone: This sample includes further DNA sequences coding for the same CDR3. The rearrangement uses TRBV5-1 and TRBJ2-3, with 9 bases matching TRBD1. CDR3 length: 14 residues. V lost 3 bases to trimming and J lost 3 bases; unmatched junction nucleotides: 2. Germline CDR1 SGHRS, CDR2 YFSETQ. The CDR3 protein is CASSSGQGTDTQYF. The CDR3 DNA sequence: TGCGCCAGCAGCTCTGGACAGGGGACAGATACGCAGTATTTT.

V gene TRBV7-3 combines with J gene TRBJ2-7; D is undetermined. Germline V lookup: CDR1 SGHTA, CDR2 FQGTGA. The germline V and J ends were trimmed by 5 bases and 4 bases, with 12 bases remaining between them. The CDR3 length is 13 residues. CDR3 coding DNA: TGTGCCAGCAGCCCATCTTACGGGTACGAGCAGTACTTC. Encoded protein: CASSPSYGYEQYF.

The J gene is TRBJ2-1, the V gene TRBV27; 7 bases are shared with TRBD1. Germline assignment: CDR1 MNHEY and CDR2 SMNVEV (reference sequence). The J segment lost 9 bases and the V segment lost 10 bases, leaving 15 bases of the junction unmatched. The CDR3 runs to 14 residues. CDR3 sequence reads: CATRGGQWVLEQFF. The CDR3 nucleotides are TGTGCCACCCGAGGGGGACAGTGGGTGCTTGAGCAGTTCTTC.

The J gene is TRBJ2-7, the V gene TRBV4-3; TRBD1 aligns across 7 bases. J was trimmed by 4 bases and V by 0 bases; bases with no gene match: 6. CDR1 and CDR2 from the germline V gene are LGHNA and YSLEER. The CDR3 covers 15 residues. CDR3: CASSQDWAGGYEQYF. CDR3 sequence (DNA): TGCGCCAGCAGCCAAGATTGGGCAGGGGGATACGAGCAGTACTTC.

V gene TRBV5-8 combines with J gene TRBJ2-5, with D maybe TRBD1 (6 bases). This CDR3 region has 13 residues. Germline CDR1 SGHTS, CDR2 YDEGEE. V was trimmed by 4 bases and J by 3 bases, leaving 10 bases between them. The CDR3 reads CASSRDNEETQYF. CDR3 DNA: TGTGCCAGCAGCCGGGACAATGAAGAGACCCAGTACTTC. The whole variable domain, remainder taken from reference TRBV5-8 and TRBJ2-5, is EAGVTQSPTHLIKTRGQQATLRCSPISGHTSVYWYQQALGLGLQFLLWYDEGEERNRGNFPPRFSGRQFPNYSSELNVNALELEDSALYLCASSRDNEETQYFGPGTRLLVL.

The V gene is TRBV7-7, the J gene TRBJ2-2; 9 bases are a match to TRBD2. J lost 5 bases, V lost 5 bases, and 21 bases had no gene match. This CDR3 region has 20 residues. Per the germline V gene, CDR1 is SSHAT and CDR2 is FNYEAQ (reference sequence). In DNA, the CDR3 is TGTGCCAGCAGCCCGAACTTAGATTCGAGCGGGGGGCCCCAGACCGGGGAGCTGTTTTTT. Translating it yields CASSPNLDSSGGPQTGELFF.

The J gene is TRBJ2-1, the V gene TRBV7-3, with D possibly being TRBD2 (6 bases). The CDR3 length is 14 residues. With 1 base removed from V and 7 bases from J, the gap between germline ends came to 11 bases. Germline CDR1 is SGHTA and CDR2 is FQGTGA. The CDR3 region is CASSLNGAGNEQFF. In DNA form, the CDR3 reads TGTGCCAGCAGCTTAAACGGTGCGGGAAATGAGCAGTTCTTC.

V gene TRBV18 combines with J gene TRBJ2-1; D is perhaps TRBD2 (6 bases). Germline V CDR1 and CDR2: KGHSH, LQKENI. There are 14 residues in the CDR3. V was pared by 0 bases and J by 8 bases, with 11 bases between. DNA for the CDR3: TGTGCCAGCTCACCACCGCCCAGGGACTATGAGCAGTTCTTC. Protein sequence: CASSPPPRDYEQFF.

J is TRBJ2-3 and V is TRBV5-1; D call uncertain. The ends were cut back, 4 bases at V and 9 bases at J, with 12 bases in the middle. Germline values: CDR1 SGHRS, CDR2 YFSETQ. The CDR3 is made up of 12 amino acids. For the CDR3, the DNA is TGCGCCAGCAGCGCTGACTGGTGGACGCAGTATTTT. Residues: CASSADWWTQYF. Supplemented by reference TRBV5-1 and TRBJ2-3, the full variable domain reads KAGVTQTPRYLIKTRGQQVTLSCSPISGHRSVSWYQQTPGQGLQFLFEYFSETQRNKGNFPGRFSGRQFSNSRSEMNVSTLELGDSALYLCASSADWWTQYFGPGTRLTVL.

This rearrangement joins TRBV5-1 to TRBJ2-5; 7 nucleotides match TRBD1. The ends lost 0 bases at V and 5 bases at J; junction bases unmatched: 7. The CDR3 is made up of 15 amino acids. CDR1 is SGHRS, CDR2 YFSETQ, per germline. CDR3 sequence reads: CASSLETGVVETQYF. CDR3 nucleotide sequence: TGCGCCAGCAGCTTGGAAACAGGGGTTGTGGAGACCCAGTACTTC.

The gene calls are TRBV5-1 and TRBJ1-2, with a possible D match to TRBD1 (6 bases). The germline V gene encodes CDR1 SGHRS and CDR2 YFSETQ. The CDR3 extends over 14 amino acids. Trimming pared 2 bases from V and 3 bases from J, leaving 11 bases between. The DNA of the CDR3 is TGCGCCAGCAGCTTCGACAGGCGGGACTATGGCTACACCTTC. Translating it yields CASSFDRRDYGYTF.

The chain joins TRBV4-1 to TRBJ1-1; a weak D match, TRBD1 (6 bases). The CDR3 runs to 16 residues. With 1 base removed from V and 5 bases from J, the gap between germline ends came to 17 bases. In germline, CDR1 is MGHRA, CDR2 YSYEKL. CDR3 in DNA: TGCGCCAGCAGCCAAGTGGCGGGGGGCGTGGATACTGAAGCTTTCTTT. Its protein product is CASSQVAGGVDTEAFF.

This clone was seen only a few times. This chain connects TRBV11-3 to TRBJ2-1; 9 bases are a match to TRBD1. The V gene's germline CDR1 is SGHNT and CDR2 YENEEA. The CDR3 totals 16 residues. J gave up 4 bases and V 5 bases, and 9 bases lay outside the gene matches. Here the CDR3 DNA reads TGTGCCAGCAGCCCGAGGACAGGGGCCAATTACAATGAGCAGTTCTTC. It translates to CASSPRTGANYNEQFF.

The chain links TRBV19 to TRBJ2-2; TRBD2 agrees at 11 bases. This CDR3 contains 16 residues. J gave up 0 bases and V 6 bases, and 3 bases lay outside the gene matches. Germline V gene lookup returns CDR1 LNHDA and CDR2 SQIVND (reference sequence). This CDR3 reads CASRGLAEANTGELFF. The CDR3 DNA is TGTGCCAGTAGGGGACTAGCGGAAGCGAACACCGGGGAGCTGTTTTTT.

This clone has only a few counts. One junction end does not reproduce the germline sequence, and a read error may be involved. This chain uses TRBV2 with TRBJ2-5; TRBD1 agrees at 7 bases. The germline V gene encodes CDR1 SNHLY and CDR2 FYNNEI. The CDR3 sequence is 13 residues long. The CDR3 spells CASSRGSQGTQYF. The CDR3 region has the DNA TGTGCCAGCTCCAGGGGGTCGCAAGGGACCCAGTACTTC.

The chain has TRBV9 and TRBJ2-7; TRBD2 matches at 11 bases. V lost 0 bases and J lost 4; bases outside the gene matches: 3. The CDR3 sequence is 15 residues long. In germline, CDR1 is SGDLS, CDR2 YYNGEE. The CDR3 DNA is TGTGCCAGCAGCGTAGAACTAGCGGGAGTTTACGAGCAGTACTTC. It yields the protein CASSVELAGVYEQYF.

The chain combines TRBV5-1 with TRBJ2-1, with a tentative D call TRBD2 (6 bases). There are 14 residues in the CDR3. The germline CDR1 and CDR2 sequences are SGHRS and YFSETQ. V shed 0 bases and J shed 3 bases, with 7 bases lying between them. This CDR3 reads CASSLASDYNEQFF. DNA for the CDR3: TGCGCCAGCAGCTTGGCTAGCGACTACAATGAGCAGTTCTTC.

The rearrangement joins TRBV25-1 to TRBJ1-2, with a tentative D call TRBD1 (6 bases). The germline CDR1 and CDR2 sequences are MGHDK and SYGVNS. Trimming took 1 base from V and 9 from J, leaving 9 bases between them. The CDR3 runs 12 residues. In DNA, the CDR3 is TGTGCCAGCAGTGAATTTCAGGGGAGCTACACCTTC. Translated: CASSEFQGSYTF.

The chain combines TRBV19 with TRBJ1-1; TRBD1 matches 7 bases. Germline values: CDR1 LNHDA, CDR2 SQIVND (reference sequence). The trim removed 2 bases at V and 12 bases at J, leaving 12 bases unmatched. This CDR3 spans 14 amino acids. This CDR3 reads CASSISGTAGPTFF. The CDR3 DNA is TGTGCCAGTAGTATATCGGGGACAGCTGGGCCGACTTTCTTT.

There are a few counts of this clone. The chain couples TRBV28 to TRBJ1-1; tentatively, D is TRBD1 (6 bases). The CDR3 contains 12 residues. Germline V gives CDR1 MDHEN, CDR2 SYDVKM. With 6 bases removed from V and 8 bases from J, the gap between germline ends came to 13 bases. This chain's CDR3 is CASSLTGTEAFF. CDR3 DNA sequence: TGTGCCAGCAGCCTAACCGGGACAGAAGCTTTCTTT.

The chain combines TRBV10-3 with TRBJ2-2, with 13 bases fitting TRBD2. CDR3 length: 19 residues. Germline-derived CDR1 and CDR2 are ENHRY and SYGVKD. V gave up 5 bases and J gave up 1 base; unmatched junction bases: 10. The CDR3 DNA sequence: TGTGCCATCAGTTCAACCCCGGGACTAGCGGGGTTGAACACCGGGGAGCTGTTTTTT. Encoded protein: CAISSTPGLAGLNTGELFF.

The rearrangement links TRBV7-8 to TRBJ1-2; D remains unclear. Germline V gene data show CDR1 as SGHVS and CDR2 as FQNEAQ. This CDR3 has 15 residues. Deletions cut 3 bases from V and 0 bases from J, with 11 bases between. CDR3 region: CASSFTVKSNYGYTF. Here the CDR3 DNA reads TGTGCCAGCAGCTTTACGGTAAAATCTAACTATGGCTACACCTTC.

The chain joins TRBV4-1 to TRBJ1-2; D is possibly TRBD1 (6 bases). This CDR3 comprises 15 residues. Germline-derived CDR1 and CDR2 are MGHRA and YSYEKL. V lost 1 base to trimming and J lost 0 bases, with 9 bases between them. CDR3 sequence reads: CASSQGQDTNYGYTF. CDR3 sequence (DNA): TGCGCCAGCAGCCAAGGACAGGATACTAACTATGGCTACACCTTC.

The chain employs TRBV6-5 and TRBJ1-2, with D perhaps TRBD1 (6 bases). Per the germline V gene, CDR1 is MNHEY and CDR2 is SVGAGI. The CDR3 is made up of 14 amino acids. Between the trimmed V and J ends, which lost 0 bases and 4 bases, there was a span of 9 bases. The CDR3 region has the DNA TGTGCCAGCAGTTACTCAGGCAGGGGCTATGGCTACACCTTC. Protein product: CASSYSGRGYGYTF.

The chain links TRBV7-3 to TRBJ2-7, with D perhaps TRBD2 (5 bases). With 1 base removed from V and 0 bases from J, the gap between germline ends came to 10 bases. This CDR3 is 15 amino acids long. The germline CDR1 and CDR2 sequences are SGHTA and FQGTGA. Here the CDR3 DNA reads TGTGCCAGCAGCTTAAACGGCGGAGGCTCCTACGAGCAGTACTTC. Its protein product is CASSLNGGGSYEQYF.